This T cell receptor beta chain was found in a study of regulatory T cells in long-lasting Graves disease. Study-wide points: Peripheral blood was the sole material, not thyroid tissue.

This sample's time point: newly diagnosed GD, antithyroid drugs for less than 3 months. Making the TCR library involved RNA that had been extracted from PBMCs. American Thyroid Association guidelines defined how Graves' disease was diagnosed. Germline loops: CDR1 SGHRS, CDR2 YFSETQ. This CDR3 is built from 14 residues. Note on this clonotype: No antigen is known for it.

Sequencing libraries for TCR beta were prepared with iRepertoire HTBI primers and Arm-PCR of CDR3 regions. TCRdb called the multiplex PCR reads again in MiXCR, with one record for every CDR3 protein. This sample yields about 620,000 distinct CDR3 sequences, of which 15% to 20% are seen a single time; about 17% belongs to the top ten. This sample also belongs to another study, concerning T cells in Graves' hyperthyroidism and ophthalmopathy. That work states: Also found in blood were most expanded thyroid clonotypes above 0.001.

The J gene is TRBJ2-4, the V gene TRBV5-1, with TRBD1 as a possible D gene (5 bases). TRBJ2-5 matches the DNA end more closely, so the J call is doubtful. Sequenced here: peripheral blood mononuclear cells (PBMCs), sampled at new diagnosis, from a patient treated with antithyroid drugs. The sequence derives from a woman aged 25 to 39 with Graves disease. The CDR3 reads CASSRGQGTETQYF. In nucleotides, the CDR3 is TGCGCCAGCAGCCGTGGACAAGGAACGGAGACCCAGTACTTC.